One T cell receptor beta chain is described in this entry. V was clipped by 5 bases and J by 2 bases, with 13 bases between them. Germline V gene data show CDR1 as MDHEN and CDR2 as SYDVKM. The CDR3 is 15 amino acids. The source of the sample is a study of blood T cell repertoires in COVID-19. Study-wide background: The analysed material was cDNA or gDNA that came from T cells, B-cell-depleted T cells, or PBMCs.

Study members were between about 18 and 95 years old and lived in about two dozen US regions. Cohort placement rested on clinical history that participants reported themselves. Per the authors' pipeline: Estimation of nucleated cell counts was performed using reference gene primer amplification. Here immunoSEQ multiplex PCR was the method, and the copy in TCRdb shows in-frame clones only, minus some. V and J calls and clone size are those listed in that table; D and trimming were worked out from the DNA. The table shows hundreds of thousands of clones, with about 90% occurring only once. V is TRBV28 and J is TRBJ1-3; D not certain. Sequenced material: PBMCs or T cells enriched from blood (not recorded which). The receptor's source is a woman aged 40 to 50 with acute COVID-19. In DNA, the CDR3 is TGTGCCAGCAGTGTATCGACGGGAGCTGGAAACACCATATATTTT. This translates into CASSVSTGAGNTIYF. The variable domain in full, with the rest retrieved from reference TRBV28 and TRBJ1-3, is DVKVTQSSRYLVKRTGEKVFLECVQDMDHENMFWYRQDPGLGLRLIYFSYDVKMKEKGDIPEGYSVSREKKERFSLILESASTNQTSMYLCASSVSTGAGNTIYFGEGSWLTVV.